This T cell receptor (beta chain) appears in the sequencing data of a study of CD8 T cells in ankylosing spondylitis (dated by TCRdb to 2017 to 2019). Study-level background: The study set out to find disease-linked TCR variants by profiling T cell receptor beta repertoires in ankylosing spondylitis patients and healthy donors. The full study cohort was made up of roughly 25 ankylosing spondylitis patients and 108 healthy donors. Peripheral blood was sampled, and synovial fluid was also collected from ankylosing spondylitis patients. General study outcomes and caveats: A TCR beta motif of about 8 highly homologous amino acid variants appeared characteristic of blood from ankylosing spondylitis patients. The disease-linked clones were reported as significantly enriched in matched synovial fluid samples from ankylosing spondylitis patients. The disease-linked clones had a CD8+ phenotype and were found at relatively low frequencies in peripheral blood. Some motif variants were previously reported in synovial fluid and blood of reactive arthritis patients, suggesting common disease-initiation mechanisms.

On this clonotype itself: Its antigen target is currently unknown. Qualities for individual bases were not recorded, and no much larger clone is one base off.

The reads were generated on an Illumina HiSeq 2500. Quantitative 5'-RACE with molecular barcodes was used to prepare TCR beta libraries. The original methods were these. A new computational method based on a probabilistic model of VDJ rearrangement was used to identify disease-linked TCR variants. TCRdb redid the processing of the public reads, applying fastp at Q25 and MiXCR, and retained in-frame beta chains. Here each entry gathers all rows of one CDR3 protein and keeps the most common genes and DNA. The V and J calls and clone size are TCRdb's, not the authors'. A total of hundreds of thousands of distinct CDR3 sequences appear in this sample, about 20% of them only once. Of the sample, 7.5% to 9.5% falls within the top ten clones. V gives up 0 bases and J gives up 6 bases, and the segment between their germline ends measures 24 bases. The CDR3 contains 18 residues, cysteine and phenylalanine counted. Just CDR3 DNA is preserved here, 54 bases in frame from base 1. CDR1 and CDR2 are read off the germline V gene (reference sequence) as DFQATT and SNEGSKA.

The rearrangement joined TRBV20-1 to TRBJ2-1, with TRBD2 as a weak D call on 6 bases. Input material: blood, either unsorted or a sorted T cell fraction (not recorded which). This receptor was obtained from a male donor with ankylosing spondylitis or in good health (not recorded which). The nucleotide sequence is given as TGCAGTGCTAGAGAGACCCCCGTAACTAGCTTATTAGGCAATGAGCAGTTCTTC. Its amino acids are CSARETPVTSLLGNEQFF.